The 20 T cell receptor beta chains reported below all come from one sample, sequenced in a study of OX40 agonist ivuxolimab in advanced cancers. Using immunoSEQ multiplex PCR, the repertoire was profiled, and TCRdb retains in-frame clones only, with some absent. The repertoire has some 67,000 clones, 88% of them found once; the top ten carry over 0.25%. The input for sequencing was CD4+ or CD8+ T cells sorted from blood, taken in a trial of the OX40 agonist ivuxolimab. All receptors come from an adult with an advanced solid tumor such as melanoma, head and neck, liver or kidney cancer.

The chain couples TRBV4-1 to TRBJ1-2; D is unresolved. Germline V lookup: CDR1 MGHRA, CDR2 YSYEKL. This CDR3 is built from 13 residues. Trimming took 0 bases from V and 4 from J, leaving 6 bases between them. The CDR3 here is CASSQDGSYGYTF. The CDR3, as DNA: TGCGCCAGCAGCCAAGATGGCAGCTATGGCTACACCTTC.

The rearrangement uses TRBV11-3 and TRBJ2-4; D remains ambiguous. CDR3 length equals 13 residues. V lost 1 base and J 4 bases, leaving 5 bases between the germline ends. Germline CDR1 SGHNT, CDR2 YENEEA. The CDR3 loop reads CASSLVGKNIQYF. CDR3 in DNA: TGTGCCAGCAGCTTAGTTGGGAAAAACATTCAGTACTTC.

This chain links TRBV5-1 with TRBJ1-4, with TRBD1 as a possible D gene (5 bases). Germline loops: CDR1 SGHRS, CDR2 YFSETQ. V shed 3 bases and J shed 2 bases, with 14 bases lying between them. There are 16 residues in the CDR3. The CDR3 spells CASSSDSGPTNEKLFF. The CDR3 DNA is TGCGCCAGCAGCTCTGACTCAGGGCCCACTAATGAAAAACTGTTTTTT.

This clone has only a few counts. The chain carries TRBV9 and TRBJ2-5; D remains ambiguous. There are 13 residues in the CDR3. Germline CDR1 reads SGDLS; CDR2 reads YYNGEE. V dropped 1 base and J dropped 1 base, with 5 bases sitting between them. The CDR3: CASSVNPQETQYF. CDR3 in DNA: TGTGCCAGCAGCGTAAACCCCCAAGAGACCCAGTACTTC.

The CDR3 sequence is CASSWGTGNEKLFF. CDR3 sequence (DNA): TGCGCCAGCAGCTGGGGGACGGGGAATGAAAAACTGTTTTTT. The chain is built from TRBV5-1 and TRBJ1-4, with D perhaps matching TRBD1 (5 bases). Per the germline V gene, CDR1 is SGHRS and CDR2 is YFSETQ. Trimming removed 3 bases at V and 5 bases at J, with 11 bases between. CDR3 length: 14 amino acids.

The chain joins TRBV7-9 to TRBJ1-3, with 8 bases identical to TRBD1. CDR1 is SEHNR, CDR2 FQNEAQ, per germline (reference sequence). The trim removed 10 bases at V and 0 bases at J, leaving 8 bases unmatched. The CDR3 covers 15 residues. The CDR3 sequence is CATGPDRGSGNTIYF. CDR3 coding DNA: TGTGCCACCGGACCTGACAGGGGCTCTGGAAACACCATATATTTT.

The gene calls are TRBV27 and TRBJ2-1; D is uncertain. The CDR3 is 13 residues long. V shed 5 bases and J shed 10 bases, with 15 bases lying between them. Germline-derived CDR1 and CDR2 are MNHEY and SMNVEV (reference sequence). CDR3 coding DNA: TGTGCCAGCAGTCCCGACCGGTGGGGAGAGCAGTTCTTC. Protein product: CASSPDRWGEQFF.

The genes are TRBV19 and TRBJ1-5; D is perhaps TRBD1 (6 bases). This CDR3 has 15 amino acids. V gave up 5 bases and J gave up 1 base, with 12 bases separating them. Germline loops: CDR1 LNHDA, CDR2 SQIVND (reference sequence). This CDR3 reads CASSDHQGSNQPQHF. The DNA of the CDR3 is TGTGCCAGTAGTGACCACCAGGGGAGCAATCAGCCCCAGCATTTT.

This chain uses TRBV5-4 with TRBJ1-2; TRBD1 agrees at 10 bases. This CDR3 spans 18 amino acids. Germline assignment: CDR1 SGHNT and CDR2 YYREEE (reference sequence). V lost 4 bases and J lost 5; bases outside the gene matches: 17. The CDR3 sequence is CASSPTGTPGTGVYGYTF. CDR3 DNA: TGTGCCAGCAGCCCCACGGGTACTCCCGGGACAGGGGTTTATGGCTACACCTTC.

The chain couples TRBV5-4 to TRBJ2-3; possibly TRBD2 for D (6 bases). CDR1 and CDR2 (germline): SGHNT, YYREEE (reference sequence). The CDR3 consists of 14 residues. This chain's CDR3 is CATAAGGSTDTQYF. The DNA for the CDR3 is TGTGCGACCGCAGCGGGCGGAAGCACAGATACGCAGTATTTT. Based on the CDR3 plus reference TRBV5-4 and TRBJ2-3, the full variable domain is ETGVTQSPTHLIKTRGQQVTLRCSSQSGHNTVSWYQQALGQGPQFIFQYYREEENGRGNFPPRFSGLQFPNYSSELNVNALELDDSALYLCATAAGGSTDTQYFGPGTRLTVL.

The rearrangement links TRBV6-5 to TRBJ2-7; 7 bases match TRBD2. In germline, CDR1 is MNHEY, CDR2 SVGAGI. The junction had 6 bases not matched to a gene; V was cut back by 2 bases and J by 5 bases. This CDR3 contains 14 residues. The CDR3 loop is CASSYLAGANEQYF. The CDR3 nucleotides are TGTGCCAGCAGTTACCTGGCGGGAGCTAACGAGCAGTACTTC.

This clone was detected once. The chain has TRBV5-8 and TRBJ2-6; TRBD1 might be the D (8 bases). V gave up 5 bases and J gave up 4 bases, with 19 bases separating them. Germline loops: CDR1 SGHTS, CDR2 YDEGEE. This CDR3 has 17 amino acids. DNA of the CDR3: TGTGCCAGCAGTGCCGGGACAGGACTAGGGGGGGCCAACGTCCTGACTTTC. This gives the protein CASSAGTGLGGANVLTF.

This clone was counted once. The chain has TRBV28 and TRBJ1-3; 12 bases agree with TRBD1. V lost 6 bases, J lost 4 bases, and 7 bases stayed unmatched. The CDR3 runs to 16 residues. CDR1 and CDR2 (germline): MDHEN, SYDVKM. The CDR3 bases are TGTGCCAGCAGAAACCCCGGGACAGGGGGCGGAAACACCATATATTTT. The encoded protein is CASRNPGTGGGNTIYF.

The rearrangement joins TRBV18 to TRBJ1-2; TRBD1 aligns across 9 bases. The V and J ends lost 3 bases and 12 bases, in that order; junction bases with no gene match: 5. The CDR3 sequence is 12 residues long. Germline assignment: CDR1 KGHSH and CDR2 LQKENI. The DNA of the CDR3 is TGTGCCAGCTCACCTATCGACAGGGGGAACACCTTC. Encoded protein: CASSPIDRGNTF.

V and J are TRBV7-2 and TRBJ2-5; 7 positions agree with TRBD2. This CDR3 has 16 amino acids. With V trimmed by 1 base and J by 9 bases, 14 bases remained unmatched. Germline values: CDR1 SGHTA, CDR2 FQGNSA. CDR3 bases: TGTGCCAGCAGCTTAGGGTCGACTAGCCCAGGTGGAGCCCAGTACTTC. This codes for CASSLGSTSPGGAQYF.

Remarks on this clone: One junction end disagrees with the germline gene, perhaps due to a read error. The genes are TRBV19 and TRBJ1-1; D unclear. The CDR3 spans 13 residues. Germline V gene data show CDR1 as LNHDA and CDR2 as SQIVND (reference sequence). The CDR3 bases are TGTGCTAGTACGTACAGAGTGAACACTGAAGCTTTCTTT. Amino acid sequence: CASTYRVNTEAFF.

The rearrangement joins TRBV7-9 to TRBJ1-4, with 8 bases that match TRBD1. After removal of 0 bases from V and 4 bases from J, the junction contained 4 bases not matched to a gene. Germline values: CDR1 SEHNR, CDR2 FQNEAQ (reference sequence). The CDR3 sequence is 16 residues long. The CDR3 loop is CASSLARDRRNEKLFF. CDR3 DNA sequence: TGTGCCAGCAGCTTAGCGCGGGACAGGCGTAATGAAAAACTGTTTTTT. Looking up the rest from reference TRBV7-9 and TRBJ1-4 gives the full variable domain: DTGVSQNPRHKITKRGQNVTFRCDPISEHNRLYWYRQTLGQGPEFLTYFQNEAQLEKSRLLSDRFSAERPKGSFSTLEIQRTEQGDSAMYLCASSLARDRRNEKLFFGSGTQLSVL.

This chain joins TRBV4-2 and TRBJ2-3; 10 bases map to TRBD2. The ends lost 0 bases at V and 4 bases at J; junction bases unmatched: 7. Germline V gene sequence: CDR1 LGHNA, CDR2 YNFKEQ. This CDR3 contains 17 residues. CDR3 protein: CASSQESSSGSADTQYF. CDR3 in DNA: TGTGCCAGCAGCCAAGAAAGTTCTAGCGGGAGTGCAGATACGCAGTATTTT.

The chain carries TRBV5-1 and TRBJ1-1; maybe TRBD1 (6 bases). The CDR3 length is 15 residues. Per germline, CDR1 SGHRS and CDR2 YFSETQ. V was pared by 4 bases and J by 0 bases, with 13 bases between. The CDR3 sequence: CASSANGQLNTEAFF. Here the CDR3 DNA reads TGCGCCAGCAGCGCAAATGGACAGTTGAACACTGAAGCTTTCTTT.

This clone is a singleton in its sample. The chain has TRBV5-5 and TRBJ2-7; 7 bases align to TRBD2. Germline-derived CDR1 and CDR2 are SGHKS and YYEKEE (reference sequence). The CDR3 has 15 amino acids. V was pared by 1 base and J by 0 bases, with 4 bases of the junction left unmatched. CDR3 sequence reads: CASSLLAVSSYEQYF. Written as DNA, the CDR3 is TGTGCCAGCAGCTTGCTAGCGGTTAGCTCCTACGAGCAGTACTTC.